This T cell receptor beta chain was observed in a study of blood T cell repertoires in COVID-19. On the study more broadly: The origin of the acute and convalescent COVID-19 samples was the United States, Italy and Spain. The analysed material was cDNA or gDNA that came from T cells, B-cell-depleted T cells, or PBMCs.

Original handling: Quantification of nucleated cells was approximated via reference gene primer amplification. Assay: immunoSEQ multiplex PCR; the TCRdb copy retains only in-frame clones and omits some. From that table come the V and J calls and clone size; the DNA was used to work out D and trimming. There are fewer than 150,000 clones in the sample; 70% to 80% occur only once, and about a tenth lies in the top ten. Trimming removed 2 bases at V and 4 bases at J, with 14 bases between. There are 15 residues in the CDR3. Germline-derived CDR1 and CDR2 are MDHEN and SYDVKM. Input material: peripheral blood. This rearrangement joins TRBV28 to TRBJ2-5, with a possible D match to TRBD2 (7 bases). The receptor comes from a man in his sixties who had recovered from COVID-19. The CDR3 here is CASSLSRGGGETQYF. The DNA of the CDR3 is TGTGCCAGCAGTTTAAGCCGAGGGGGGGGAGAGACCCAGTACTTC.